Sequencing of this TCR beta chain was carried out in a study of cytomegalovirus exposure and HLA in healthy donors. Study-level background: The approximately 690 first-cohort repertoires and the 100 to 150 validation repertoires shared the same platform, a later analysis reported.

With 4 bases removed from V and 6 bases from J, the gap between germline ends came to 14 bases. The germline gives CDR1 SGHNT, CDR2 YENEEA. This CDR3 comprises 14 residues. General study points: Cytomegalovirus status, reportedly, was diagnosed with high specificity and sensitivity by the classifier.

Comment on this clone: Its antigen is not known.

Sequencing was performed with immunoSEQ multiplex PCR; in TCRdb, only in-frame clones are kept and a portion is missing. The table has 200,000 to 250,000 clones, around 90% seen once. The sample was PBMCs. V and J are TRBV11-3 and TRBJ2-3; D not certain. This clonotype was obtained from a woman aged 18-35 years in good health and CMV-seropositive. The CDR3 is CASSSEGRSDTQYF. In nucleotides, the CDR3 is TGTGCCAGCAGCTCCGAAGGAAGGAGTGATACGCAGTATTTT.